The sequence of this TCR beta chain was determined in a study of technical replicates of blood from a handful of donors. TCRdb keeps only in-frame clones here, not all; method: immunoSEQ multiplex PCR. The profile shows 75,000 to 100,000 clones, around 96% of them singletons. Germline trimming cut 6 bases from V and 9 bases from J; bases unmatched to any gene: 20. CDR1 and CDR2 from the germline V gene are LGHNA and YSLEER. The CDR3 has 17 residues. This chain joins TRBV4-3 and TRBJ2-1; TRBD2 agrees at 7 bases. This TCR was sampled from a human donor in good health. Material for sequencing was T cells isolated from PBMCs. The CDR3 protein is CASSPSWEEAGAVEQFF. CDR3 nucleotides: TGCGCCAGCAGTCCAAGTTGGGAGGAGGCGGGAGCCGTTGAGCAGTTCTTC.